This T cell receptor beta chain emerged from a study of blood T cell repertoires in COVID-19. Some clones are missing from TCRdb's copy, which holds only in-frame ones; the method was immunoSEQ multiplex PCR. The table records approximately 54,000 clones, 81% of them present only once. This CDR3 has 15 residues. V was pared by 2 bases and J by 8 bases, with 15 bases between. Germline V gives CDR1 SGHAT, CDR2 FQNNGV. The V call is TRBV11-2, the J call TRBJ1-4; tentatively, D is TRBD1 (6 bases). This receptor was identified in a woman aged 55-69 years with acute or convalescent COVID-19. Specimen: peripheral blood. The CDR3 region is CASSLPGKGDEKLFF. As DNA, the CDR3 is TGTGCCAGCAGCTTACCGGGAAAGGGGGACGAAAAACTGTTTTTT.